This T cell receptor (beta chain) came from a study of cytomegalovirus exposure and HLA in healthy donors (dated by TCRdb to 2017 to 2019). About the full investigation: An earlier analysis of some 620 of the donors reported over 250 Gb of sequence data and around 110 million unique TCR beta sequences obtained from some 170 million T cells. Four or five DR-DQ haplotypes were treated as single units for association and clustering because of strong linkage in the cohort. A later genetic analysis took genome-wide SNP genotypes for about 55% of the roughly 670 donors and used that subset as a discovery cohort. In addition to the first cohort of 650 to 800 subjects, a separate validation cohort of some 120 different subjects was used. The genetic ancestry cluster associated with self-reported Caucasian donors included roughly four fifths of the approximately 400 genotyped donors. The number of typed donors differed by locus: about 629-640 for A, B, C, DRB1 and DQB1; 500 to 550 for DQA1; approximately 610 for DPA1; and approximately 450 for DPB1. The aim of the study was to test whether cataloging public T cell receptors could identify signatures of past pathogen exposure. An earlier analysis of approximately 630 of the donors applied high-throughput TCR beta sequencing to assess whether each TCR beta V gene segment acted as functional or pseudogenic. A later analysis re-examined previously published TCR beta repertoires from around 670 donors and added high-resolution HLA genotyping to investigate patterns of TCR occurrence. Donor age, sex, ethnicity and CMV serostatus were collected together with the repertoire data. Among several hundred genotyped donors of the cohort, an average of approximately 200,000 unique TCR beta nucleotide sequences was sequenced per donor, of which about 18% were non-productive. Using immunosequencing, the study profiled T cell repertoires from around 670 subjects and related those repertoires to cytomegalovirus serostatus. High-throughput TCR immunosequencing, statistical association of individual TCRs with disease status, and machine learning were combined to predict cytomegalovirus infection status. Approximately 310 gigabases of sequencing data and roughly 81 million unique TCR sequences made up an early release that covered 640 HLA-typed donors. Both class I and class II loci were covered by HLA typing, at four-digit resolution. All discovery cohort repertoires had been generated on a single sequencing platform. Rather than using new phenotypic data, the later analysis identified candidate immune exposures from TCR beta sequences and from how often those sequences occurred across donors.

Library preparation used the immunoSEQ multiplex PCR assay. The multiplex PCR relied on a mix of 60 forward primers for TCR Vbeta segments and 13 reverse primers for TCR Jbeta segments. The CDR3 region of rearranged TCR beta genes was amplified from genomic DNA by a multiplex PCR assay. The Illumina HiSeq System was used to sequence the amplified TCR beta libraries as 87-base-pair reads. On the authors' methods: Across the 600 to 700 repertoires, a later analysis counted tens of millions of unique TCR beta chains, roughly 11 million of which were shared by at least two donors. Raw reads were error-corrected and collapsed into unique sequences by a nearest-neighbor algorithm in which closely related sequences were merged to remove PCR and sequencing errors. To assign V, D and J gene segments, CDR3 sequences were aligned to IMGT reference sequences. For a sequence to be retained, a match of at least six nucleotides to both a V gene segment and a J gene segment was required. Rearrangements were classified as productive when the CDR3 lacked stop codons and remained in frame with V and J, and all other rearrangements were classified as non-productive. CDR3 was defined according to IMGT convention as the region running from the second conserved V-encoded cysteine to the conserved J-encoded phenylalanine. Sequences without an unambiguous match to a single V gene segment were excluded from the earlier analysis of 450 to 650 of the donors. In an earlier analysis of 450 to 700 of the donors, V segments were called functional above 56.7% productive rearrangements and were called segregating when the between-donor standard deviation exceeded 5%. A statistical classification framework was developed to diagnose cytomegalovirus status using the catalog of TCR beta chain sequences. In a later analysis, TCR nucleotide sequences were compared against IMGT/GENE-DB human TR gene sequences so that V and J genes could be assigned. Using the TCRdist pipeline, a later analysis assigned CDR3 sequences along with most-parsimonious VDJ recombination scenarios. In a later analysis, each TCR beta chain was defined by its CDR3 amino acid sequence together with its V-gene family, and reads lacking a unique V-gene family were excluded. As a way to deal with suspected cross-contamination and a sequencing artifact, a later analysis dropped hundreds of nucleotide sequences that were highly shared and had low generation probability. In a later analysis, a clonal expansion index was calculated for each public chain from normalized within-repertoire ranks of inferred template counts. In a later analysis, generation probabilities were computed with a VDJ recombination model fitted to out-of-frame rearrangements, and the resulting probabilities were checked against IGoR. Hypergeometric tests were used in a later analysis to score TCR-TCR, TCR-HLA and TCR-CMV co-occurrence, with a repertoire-size bias correction applied to the TCR pairs. A later analysis estimated false discovery rates by permuting HLA or CMV assignments 20 times. In a later analysis, co-occurring TCRs were grouped with DBSCAN, and TCRdist sequence similarity was added when clustering was performed within HLA-allele-positive subsets. Co-occurrence clustering excluded repertoires with fewer than 30,000 or more than 120,000 public chains, plus five with anomalous nucleotide sharing. Sourced from immuneACCESS, this table was stored by TCRdb with only in-frame sequences that have V and J called. A share of the clones is absent; for the studies checked, an unresolved V gene accounts for under half, and the remainder has no known explanation. V, J and clone size are those of that table, while D and trimming were read from the DNA. Within this sample are under 40,000 clones, with over 90% of them counted one time only. The top ten clonotypes cover less than 3% of the sample.

The V and J ends are trimmed by 5 bases and 0 bases, leaving 13 bases between them. The CDR3 holds 15 amino acids from the cysteine to the phenylalanine. The sequence is cut down to CDR3 DNA, 45 bases in frame from base 1. Via the germline V gene, CDR1 is MDHEN and CDR2 SYDVKM. Turning to this clone: No antigen is known for it. Base-call qualities are not available, and no considerably larger clone is one nucleotide away.

In total, roughly 670 healthy bone marrow donors made up the cohort. At the time of sampling, all cohort members were nominally healthy, though unrecorded immune exposures were likely present. The donor tested CMV seronegative, placing the donor among the 352 seronegative members of the cohort. Every donor gave a peripheral blood sample, and the peripheral blood mononuclear cells from that sample were used for TCR beta sequencing. Genomic DNA extraction from the blood cell samples was performed with the Qiagen DNeasy Blood Extraction Kit. The full study reports these points: In vitro tests confirmed that three of the cytomegalovirus-associated TCR beta chains recognize cytomegalovirus antigens. The presence/absence analyses assumed that sequencing depth was roughly uniform across donors, and that assumption may not be true. A later analysis found that most CMV-associated TCR beta chains appeared HLA-restricted, with HLA associations seemingly driven largely by CMV exposure. In both the original and validation cohorts, the classifier was reported to diagnose cytomegalovirus status with high specificity and sensitivity. V-gene and J-gene trimming of TCR beta chains was associated with a missense DCLRE1C variant in a later genetic analysis, and the association was replicated in an independent cohort. A further reported finding was that TCR beta sequences accurately predicted the HLA-A and HLA-B alleles for most subjects in the first cohort. According to a later genetic analysis, donors in an Asian-associated ancestry cluster had fewer N-insertions in productive TCRs than the approximately 690-donor mean. A cluster of highly shared sequence variants was judged likely to represent a technical artifact of the sequencing pipeline. Some IMGT-functional V segments, including TRBV6-2 and TRBV6-3, could not be distinguished by the 87-base-pair reads and were therefore excluded. The authors suggested that the approach could potentially be generalized to other disease states and immunological phenotypes. In a later analysis, HLA-associated TCR beta chains showed more clonal expansion and lower generation probabilities than non-associated chains that were equally common. Most TCR sequences were seen in very few donors, while some public TCRs were found in many individuals. Because HLA typing was unavailable for some donors at each locus, only the typed subset was used in association tests. At a false discovery rate of 0.05, a later analysis linked 16,951 TCR beta sequences to specific HLA alleles. Because counts were too low, more than 15 rarely observed V segments, including chromosome 9 orphons, were excluded from the earlier analysis of 587 of the donors. In a later analysis, TCR association rates were found to vary across HLA loci, with the most associated TCRs seen for DRB1 alleles and the fewest for HLA-C alleles. Broadly in line with IMGT annotations, most TCR beta V segments showed up in productive rearrangements about 87% or about 30% of the time in an earlier analysis of 587 of the donors. Immune exposure information for the cohort was limited to CMV serostatus. In the study, approximately 160 TCR beta chains were listed as associated with cytomegalovirus. The cohort was sequenced for TCR beta chains only, and without alpha or paired-chain data the features that could be detected were limited. According to a later analysis, parvovirus B19, influenza, CMV and Epstein-Barr virus appeared linked to several top co-occurrence clusters. When HLA alleles, especially DR and DQ, strongly co-occurred, TCR associations were difficult to assign to individual alleles. Linkage disequilibrium might explain the correlated functional status among segregating V segments, but an unknown experimental factor could not be ruled out.

The chain employs TRBV28 and TRBJ1-1; the best D guess is TRBD1, with 6 bases matching. The sequencing input was PBMCs. This clonotype was obtained from a woman between 18 and 29 years old in good health and CMV-seronegative. The CDR3 amino acid sequence is: CASSMTGSMNTEAFF. In nucleotides, the sequence is TGTGCCAGCAGTATGACAGGTAGCATGAACACTGAAGCTTTCTTT.